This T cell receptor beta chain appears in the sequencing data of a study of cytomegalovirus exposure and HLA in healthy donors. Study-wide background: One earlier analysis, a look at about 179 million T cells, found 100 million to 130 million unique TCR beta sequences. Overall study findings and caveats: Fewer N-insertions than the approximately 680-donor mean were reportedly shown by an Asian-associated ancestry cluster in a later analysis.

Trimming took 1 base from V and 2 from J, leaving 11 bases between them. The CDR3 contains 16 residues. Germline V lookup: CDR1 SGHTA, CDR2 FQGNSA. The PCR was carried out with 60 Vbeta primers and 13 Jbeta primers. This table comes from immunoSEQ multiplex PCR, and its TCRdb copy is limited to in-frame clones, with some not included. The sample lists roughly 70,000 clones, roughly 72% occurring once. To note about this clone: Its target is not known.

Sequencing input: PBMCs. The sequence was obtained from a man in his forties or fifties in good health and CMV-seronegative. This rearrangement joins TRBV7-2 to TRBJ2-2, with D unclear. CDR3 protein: CASSLESARNTGELFF. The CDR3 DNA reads TGTGCCAGCAGCTTAGAATCAGCTAGAAACACCGGGGAGCTGTTTTTT.